Listed below are T cell receptor beta chains from one sample, sequenced in a study of beta chain features in type 1 diabetes. The protocol was immunoSEQ multiplex PCR, while the TCRdb copy is restricted to in-frame clones and leaves out a portion. The repertoire holds roughly 150,000 clones, with approximately 9.1% as singletons. The sequencing sample was made of central memory CD4+ T cells from blood. The receptors here all came from a woman between 18 and 29 years old in good health. Both conserved end residues are part of each CDR3. Fields, in order: clone size, D gene, J gene, CDR3 length, V gene, CDR3 DNA, CDR3 protein. The D gene is left open where the match is weak. For some rows the clone size is stated as once, few or many, or as a class when expanded; others skip it.

>-|-|TRBJ1-6|14|TRBV28
TGTGCCAGCATCCCTGGACAGCCGTATTCACCCCTCCACTTT
CASIPGQPYSPLHF
>-|TRBD1|TRBJ1-1|15|TRBV7-3
TGTGCCAGCAGCGTTCAGGGGGCTAAGAACACTGAAGCTTTCTTT
CASSVQGAKNTEAFF
>many|TRBD1|TRBJ2-3|12|TRBV4-3
TGCGCCAGCAGCCGGGGACAGGGTACGCAGTATTTT
CASSRGQGTQYF
>-|-|TRBJ2-5|12|TRBV5-1
TGCGCCAGCAGAGGAGGCGGGGAGACCCAGTACTTC
CASRGGGETQYF
>many|TRBD1|TRBJ1-5|12|TRBV28
TGTGCCAGCAGTTTAAGGGACAGCGTTTGGCATTTT
CASSLRDSVWHF
>few|-|TRBJ1-2|17|TRBV13
TGTGCCAGCAGTGCAGGGGAACAACTAGGACTAGGCTATGGCTACACCTTC
CASSAGEQLGLGYGYTF
>-|-|TRBJ1-6|12|TRBV7-3
TGTGCCAGCCACATTTTGAATTCACCCCTCCACTTT
CASHILNSPLHF
>few|-|TRBJ1-4|13|TRBV19
TGTGCCAGTAGTATTTACAGCAGGGAAAAACTGTTTTTT
CASSIYSREKLFF
>few|-|TRBJ1-1|13|TRBV7-9
TGTGCCAGCAGCTTAGAAGGGGGCACTGAAGCTTTCTTT
CASSLEGGTEAFF
>-|TRBD1|TRBJ2-3|14|TRBV6-1
TGTGCCAGCAGTGAGGGGACAGGGAAAGATACGCAGTATTTT
CASSEGTGKDTQYF
>-|TRBD2|TRBJ2-3|14|TRBV5-1
TGCGCCAGCAGCGGACTAGCTAGCACAGATACGCAGTATTTT
CASSGLASTDTQYF
>-|TRBD1|TRBJ2-1|14|TRBV18
TGTGCCAGCTCACCTAGACAGGGTATCCATGAGCAGTTCTTC
CASSPRQGIHEQFF